What follows is one T cell receptor beta chain and its context. Its antigen is not identified. Full-length variable regions came from constant-region reverse primers plus semi-nested Nested Universal Primer A PCR. TCRdb reanalysed the 5' RACE reads using MiXCR and keeps one entry per CDR3 protein. The sample holds approximately 47,000 distinct CDR3 sequences, 25% to 30% seen once. Trimming removed 4 bases from V and 1 base from J; junction bases left unmatched: 5. The CDR3 has 17 residues. The germline gives CDR1 LGHNA, CDR2 YSLEER. Study results and limitations: Greatest tumor Treg TCR overlap was with tumor naive CD4+ cells.

The chain links TRBV4-3 to TRBJ2-2, with 11 bases identical to TRBD2. Sequencing was done on a sample of naive CD4+ T cells sorted from blood. Subset described: naive CD4+ T cells, CD4+CD45RA+CD25-. The source is a female donor with breast cancer. CDR3 DNA sequence: TGCGCCAGCAGCCCGGGGGGACTAGCGGTGAACACCGGGGAGCTGTTTTTT. It translates to CASSPGGLAVNTGELFF.